This T cell receptor beta chain was captured in a study of human T cells and chemical hapten exposure (dated by TCRdb to about 2021). For the wider study: For sensitization, 2% DPC in acetone was applied to a 2 cm by 2 cm area of upper inner arm skin. Patients additionally received weekly therapeutic DPC doses to the scalp throughout the roughly 25-week study period. Patch testing was done on the upper back using Finn chambers containing 0.01% DPC, and results were scored after 6 days according to International Contact Dermatitis Research Group standards. The patient cohort, mostly female, included alopecia areata with under or over 50% scalp involvement, alopecia totalis and alopecia universalis. The libraries were sequenced as a pool, and the TCR yield per sample differed mostly because of small variations in library volumes within the pool. Peripheral blood TCR repertoire changes were tracked in vivo in alopecia patients during primary and secondary sensitization to the hapten diphenylcyclopropenone (DPC). Blood samples were taken from patients before sensitization (week 0) and then at 2, 6 and about 24 weeks after DPC sensitization. For TCR sequencing, blood came from about 29 alopecia patients at anywhere from one to four time points (pre-sensitization, 2, 6 and 24 weeks). Findings and caveats that apply to the study as a whole: No change with DPC sensitization was found in the number of TCRs above 1 in 1000 frequency, and no evidence of global repertoire structure alterations was found. After repeated subsampling, changes were observed in the strength of the expansion versus patch-test correlation and in the threshold at which the correlation became significant. Patch test score correlated positively with the number of PT1 expanded TCRs, reaching significance at thresholds 8, 16 and 32 but not at 4. All patients had alopecia, a presumed autoimmune disease, so their immune response might differ from that of healthy individuals. Expanded TCRs formed significantly more large CDR3 similarity clusters than pre-sensitization or healthy control sets, consistent with antigen-driven responses.

The library was prepared using RACE. The sample was run on a NextSeq 500. During library preparation, unique molecular identifiers were attached to individual cDNA molecules so that TCRs could be counted in a quantitative, reproducible way. Each blood RNA sample was used to sequence both TCR alpha and TCR beta chains. The published analysis was carried out like this. The median number of TCRs per sample was roughly 100,000, ranging from about 23,224 to 690,600. The Decombinator software suite was used to annotate V, J and CDR3 in the TCR reads. For PS versus PT1 abundance plots, all samples were subsampled to the same number of TCRs (28,000). TCRs were defined as expanded if absent before sensitization and observed at least eight times at the 2-week time point. Through fastp at Q25 and MiXCR, TCRdb rebuilt clones from the public reads, retaining in-frame beta chains. CDR3 protein sequences are deduplicated, and each keeps its most common genes and DNA. The authors' filters were not applied to this entry. Within this sample are some 380,000 distinct CDR3 sequences, with 4.8% of them counted one time only. The top ten hold 2% to 2.5% of the sample.

This sample's time point label indicates: patch test 1, 2 weeks after DPC sensitization. The meaning of the sample's treatment or condition label: therapeutic diphenylcyclopropenone sensitization with weekly scalp DPC. At each patch-test visit, blood was drawn before the patch test was applied. Eligible patients were aged 18 to 70, diagnosed with alopecia, deemed suitable for DPC therapy, and excluded if pregnant. Total RNA was extracted from unfractionated whole blood that had been collected in Tempus Blood RNA tubes. This clonotype was counted ten times or more. This clone's antigen is unknown. Base qualities are not provided; no much larger clone lies one nucleotide away. The sequence was collected from a woman aged 50 to 60 with alopecia areata. Some clones in this sample may be carry-over from other donors' samples. The sequenced sample was whole blood, obtained in connection with sensitization to the hapten diphenylcyclopropenone (DPC).

In nucleotides, the sequence is TGTGCCAGCAGTCTACAGGGGGCTTCCTACGAGCAGTACTTC. This yields the protein CASSLQGASYEQYF. In this chain, TRBV27 is recombined with TRBJ2-7; TRBD1 aligns with 9 central bases. The CDR3 measures 14 amino acids from cysteine to phenylalanine. Only CDR3 DNA remains: 42 bases, in frame from the first base. The CDR1 and CDR2 encoded by the germline V gene (reference sequence) are MNHEY and SMNVEV. The V end gives up 5 bases and the J end 1 base, leaving 3 bases in the junction not matched to a gene.